The 3 T cell receptor beta chains presented below share a single source sample, sequenced in a study of PD-L1 blockade in urothelial cancer (dated by TCRdb to about 2017). The protocol used for the library was the immunoSEQ multiplex PCR assay. TCRdb took over this immuneACCESS table, retaining in-frame rearrangements with V and J assigned. Such tables are incomplete; in checked studies, under half of the missing clones stem from an unresolved V gene, and the remainder is unexplained. In this sample the table shows tens of thousands of clones, 84% of which occur a single time. The top ten constitute 15% to 17% of the sample. The time point label, as the study defines it: pretreatment peripheral blood. The material sequenced was PBMCs, taken around atezolizumab (anti-PD-L1) treatment. The receptors originated from a man in his sixties with urothelial cancer.

This clone was counted between two and nine times. V is TRBV15 and J is TRBJ1-2; TRBD1 aligns across 8 bases. The ends lost 7 bases at V and 6 bases at J; junction bases unmatched: 10. The length of the CDR3 is 14 residues. The V gene's germline CDR1 is LNHNV and CDR2 YYDKDF (reference sequence). The CDR3 region is CATTSGGKDNGYTF. In DNA, the CDR3 is TGTGCCACCACCTCAGGGGGCAAGGATAATGGCTACACCTTC. The variable domain in full, completed from reference TRBV15 and TRBJ1-2, reads DAMVIQNPRYQVTQFGKPVTLSCSQTLNHNVMYWYQQKSSQAPKLLFHYYDKDFNNEADTPDNFQSRRPNTSFCFLDIRSPGLGDTAMYLCATTSGGKDNGYTFGSGTRLTVV.

This clone occurred once. The chain combines TRBV27 with TRBJ1-2; tentatively, D is TRBD1 (5 bases). V was clipped by 3 bases and J by 4 bases, with 12 bases between them. Per germline, CDR1 MNHEY and CDR2 SMNVEV (reference sequence). This CDR3 contains 14 residues. The CDR3 loop is CASSLGGIPYGYTF. In nucleotides, the CDR3 is TGTGCCAGCAGTTTGGGGGGGATCCCCTATGGCTACACCTTC.

V usage is TRBV15 and J usage is TRBJ1-5; D is unclear. V was clipped by 0 bases and J by 3 bases, with 12 bases between them. Germline values: CDR1 LNHNV, CDR2 YYDKDF (reference sequence). The CDR3 is made up of 16 amino acids. CDR3 nucleotides: TGTGCCACCAGCAGAGATCCGGTACAGCACAATCAGCCCCAGCATTTT. Protein sequence: CATSRDPVQHNQPQHF. The whole variable domain, remainder taken from reference TRBV15 and TRBJ1-5, is DAMVIQNPRYQVTQFGKPVTLSCSQTLNHNVMYWYQQKSSQAPKLLFHYYDKDFNNEADTPDNFQSRRPNTSFCFLDIRSPGLGDTAMYLCATSRDPVQHNQPQHFGDGTRLSIL.